A selection of T cell receptor beta chains follows, all from one sample in a study of T cells in Graves' hyperthyroidism and ophthalmopathy. One entry per CDR3 protein results from TCRdb running MiXCR on the multiplex PCR reads. The sample lists around 430,000 distinct CDR3 sequences; about 15% were seen once. Sequencing was carried out using blood. The receptors originated from a woman aged 25 to 39 with Graves' hyperthyroidism. The CDR3 runs from the conserved cysteine through the conserved F or W. The D gene is left open where the match is weak. Clone size is stated in some rows and not others, as once, few, many or a class when expanded.

clone_size: many
v_call: TRBV14
d_call: .
j_call: TRBJ2-7
cdr3_nt: TGTGCCAGCGGACAGATGAACTACGAGCAGTACTTC
cdr3_aa: CASGQMNYEQYF

clone_size: .
v_call: TRBV20-1
d_call: .
j_call: TRBJ1-1
cdr3_nt: TGCAGTGCTAGAAACCTGCAGGCGGGGTCGAACACTGAAGCTTTCTTT
cdr3_aa: CSARNLQAGSNTEAFF

clone_size: many
v_call: TRBV6-1
d_call: TRBD2
j_call: TRBJ2-1
cdr3_nt: TGTGCCAGCACTCCGGGACTAGATGTTGAGCAGTTCTTC
cdr3_aa: CASTPGLDVEQFF

clone_size: many
v_call: TRBV18
d_call: TRBD1
j_call: TRBJ2-1
cdr3_nt: TGTGCCAGCTCGACTCAGGGCGGGACAGGGGATAATGAGCAGTTCTTC
cdr3_aa: CASSTQGGTGDNEQFF

clone_size: many
v_call: TRBV30
d_call: .
j_call: TRBJ2-1
cdr3_nt: TGTGCCTGGAGTGCGGGTTTGAGGAATGAGCAGTTCTTC
cdr3_aa: CAWSAGLRNEQFF

clone_size: few
v_call: TRBV10-3
d_call: .
j_call: TRBJ1-3
cdr3_nt: TGTGCCATCAGTGAGCTCAGGGATTCCTACTCTGGAAACACCATATATTTT
cdr3_aa: CAISELRDSYSGNTIYF

clone_size: .
v_call: TRBV7-6
d_call: TRBD1
j_call: TRBJ1-3
cdr3_nt: TGTGCCAGCAGCTCACAGGGGGACAGCTCTGGAAACACCATATATTTT
cdr3_aa: CASSSQGDSSGNTIYF

clone_size: many
v_call: TRBV7-2
d_call: .
j_call: TRBJ2-1
cdr3_nt: TGTGCCAGCAGCTTAAGAATTTCGAGACTAGTGGTCTACAATGAGCAGTTCTTC
cdr3_aa: CASSLRISRLVVYNEQFF

clone_size: .
v_call: TRBV7-9
d_call: TRBD2
j_call: TRBJ2-6
cdr3_nt: TGTGCCAGCAGCTTCCTAGCGGGAGGGCCTAAACCTGGGGCCAACGTCCTGACTTTC
cdr3_aa: CASSFLAGGPKPGANVLTF

clone_size: .
v_call: TRBV6-1
d_call: .
j_call: TRBJ2-2
cdr3_nt: TGTGCCAGCAGCTATACTACGGGGATTAGCGGGGAGCTGTTTTTT
cdr3_aa: CASSYTTGISGELFF

clone_size: .
v_call: TRBV6-1
d_call: TRBD1
j_call: TRBJ2-2
cdr3_nt: TGTGCCAGCAGTAATGGACAGGGGGCGCGGACCGGGGAGCTGTTTTTT
cdr3_aa: CASSNGQGARTGELFF

clone_size: many
v_call: TRBV27
d_call: TRBD2
j_call: TRBJ2-3
cdr3_nt: TGTGCCACCCCCGGGCGTGGCGGGAGGAGGACAGATACGCAGTATTTT
cdr3_aa: CATPGRGGRRTDTQYF

clone_size: many
v_call: TRBV28
d_call: .
j_call: TRBJ2-5
cdr3_nt: TGTGCCAGCAGTTTACTGGGGAGAAAAGAGACCCAGTACTTC
cdr3_aa: CASSLLGRKETQYF

clone_size: .
v_call: TRBV5-4
d_call: TRBD2
j_call: TRBJ2-2
cdr3_nt: TGTGCCAGCAGCTTGGAAGGTAGCGGGAGGGCCGGGGAGCTGTTTTTT
cdr3_aa: CASSLEGSGRAGELFF

clone_size: .
v_call: TRBV3-1
d_call: TRBD2
j_call: TRBJ2-2
cdr3_nt: TGTGCCAGCAGCCGACTAGCCCAGAACACCGGGGAGCTGTTTTTT
cdr3_aa: CASSRLAQNTGELFF

clone_size: .
v_call: TRBV9
d_call: .
j_call: TRBJ2-2
cdr3_nt: TGTGCCAGCAGCGTAGCGCTGGGCGATGGCACCGGGGAGCTGTTTTTT
cdr3_aa: CASSVALGDGTGELFF

clone_size: .
v_call: TRBV3-1
d_call: .
j_call: TRBJ2-7
cdr3_nt: TGTGCCAGCAGCCAAAGGGTCGGGGTAGCCGAGCAGTACTTC
cdr3_aa: CASSQRVGVAEQYF

clone_size: many
v_call: TRBV2
d_call: TRBD1
j_call: TRBJ1-5
cdr3_nt: TGTGCCAGCAGAGGACAGGGAGAGCAGCCCCAGCATTTT
cdr3_aa: CASRGQGEQPQHF

clone_size: many
v_call: TRBV12-3/TRBV12-4
d_call: TRBD2
j_call: TRBJ2-5
cdr3_nt: TGTGCCAGCAGTTTAGGGACTAGCACCTTCAGTTCGAAGACCCAGTACTTC
cdr3_aa: CASSLGTSTFSSKTQYF

clone_size: few
v_call: TRBV27
d_call: TRBD2
j_call: TRBJ2-7
cdr3_nt: TGTGCCAGCAGTTCCCGGGGACTAGCGGTCTCCTACGAGCAGTACTTC
cdr3_aa: CASSSRGLAVSYEQYF

clone_size: many
v_call: TRBV28
d_call: TRBD2
j_call: TRBJ2-5
cdr3_nt: TGTGCCAGCAGTTCCCCAGGAGGGACTAGGAGAGTGACCCAGTACTTC
cdr3_aa: CASSSPGGTRRVTQYF

clone_size: many
v_call: TRBV11-2
d_call: TRBD1
j_call: TRBJ2-7
cdr3_nt: TGTGCCAGCAGCTTAGATCCATGGGGACAGGGGATGGACGAGCAGTACTTC
cdr3_aa: CASSLDPWGQGMDEQYF